The TCR beta chain under discussion was sequenced for a study of T cells after yellow fever vaccination. Points from the study as a whole: Post-booster reappearance was seen for most primary-vaccination clones (about 96% CD4, roughly 86% CD8). A small share of clonotypes appeared in both CD4 and CD8 compartments.

Trimming removed 0 bases from V and 6 bases from J; junction bases left unmatched: 3. Germline-derived CDR1 and CDR2 are LGHNA and YSLEER. The CDR3 is 15 amino acids. TCRdb ran MiXCR on the 5' RACE reads and lists one entry per CDR3 protein. The data show over 65,000 distinct CDR3 sequences, roughly 14% seen once. The V call is TRBV4-3, the J call TRBJ2-1; 9 bases line up with TRBD2. The sample in question was CD8+ T cells not binding an NS4B(214-222) dextramer, sorted from PBMCs, obtained approximately 22 days after the first yellow fever vaccination. The origin of this receptor is a man aged 18 to 30 who received the YFV17D yellow fever vaccine. The CDR3 loop reads CASSQDSSGANEQFF. CDR3 nucleotides: TGCGCCAGCAGCCAAGATTCTAGCGGGGCCAATGAGCAGTTCTTC.